Each of the 26 T cell receptor beta chains below was sequenced from the same sample in a study of Tregs in tolerant kidney transplant recipients. Some clones are missing from TCRdb's copy, which holds only in-frame ones; the method was immunoSEQ multiplex PCR. The table shows more than 60,000 clones, with approximately 98% occurring only once. The source material was CD4+ T cells from blood, sampled before the transplant. The origin of the receptors is a human donor who received a combined kidney and bone marrow transplant.

Here the CDR3 reads CSVDISGTGVGYTF. CDR3 nucleotides: TGCAGCGTTGATATATCCGGGACAGGCGTTGGCTACACCTTC. V usage is TRBV29-1 and J usage is TRBJ1-2; 8 bases fit TRBD1. Unmatched junction bases numbered 10, after V lost 3 bases and J lost 7 bases. Germline CDR1 and CDR2: SQVTM and ANQGSEA. The CDR3 spans 14 residues.

On this clone: Its ends do not fully match the called genes, so a read error is possible. This sequence joins TRBV7-9 and TRBJ2-1; D is possibly TRBD1 (6 bases). Germline CDR1 and CDR2: SEHNR and FQNEAQ (reference sequence). The CDR3 is 15 residues long. The CDR3 DNA sequence: TGTGCCAGCAGCTTCTCCCCCGCCGCCACAGGGATCGTTGTCTTC. Translating it yields CASSFSPAATGIVVF.

The chain recombines TRBV6-1 with TRBJ1-2; the D is unclear. CDR1 is MNHNS and CDR2 is SASEGT in the germline V gene. The ends were cut back, 0 bases at V and 2 bases at J, with 13 bases in the middle. The CDR3 has 16 residues. CDR3 nucleotide sequence: TGTGCCAGCAGTGAAGCGAACCGCGGCGGAAACTATGGCTACACCTTC. The encoded protein is CASSEANRGGNYGYTF.

The chain has TRBV29-1 and TRBJ2-1; 12 bases agree with TRBD2. After removal of 8 bases from V and 13 bases from J, the junction contained 18 bases not matched to a gene. Germline CDR1 reads SQVTM; CDR2 reads ANQGSEA. The CDR3 is made up of 15 amino acids. The CDR3 DNA is TGCAGCTTGAGGACTAGCGGGAACCCACGCAATGTTCAGTTCTTC. Its translation: CSLRTSGNPRNVQFF.

This rearrangement joins TRBV5-1 to TRBJ2-7, with TRBD1 matching 7 bases. The CDR3 covers 16 residues. The germline gives CDR1 SGHRS, CDR2 YFSETQ. J lost 2 bases, V lost 6 bases, and 14 bases had no gene match. CDR3 nucleotide sequence: TGCGCCAGCACCAAGGAGGCCTGGGACAGAGCCTACGAGCAGTACTTC. As protein: CASTKEAWDRAYEQYF. Full variable domain (missing parts from reference TRBV5-1 and TRBJ2-7): KAGVTQTPRYLIKTRGQQVTLSCSPISGHRSVSWYQQTPGQGLQFLFEYFSETQRNKGNFPGRFSGRQFSNSRSEMNVSTLELGDSALYLCASTKEAWDRAYEQYFGPGTRLTVT.

CDR3 nucleotide sequence: TGTGCCAGCAGCTCTAAGCCCGGGAACTACGAGCAGTACTTC. Protein: CASSSKPGNYEQYF. The rearrangement joins TRBV7-2 to TRBJ2-7, with a tentative D call TRBD2 (5 bases). Germline CDR1 and CDR2: SGHTA and FQGNSA. Trimming took off 4 bases at V and 3 bases at J, with 13 bases between the two ends. The CDR3 covers 14 residues.

The V and J genes are TRBV18 and TRBJ2-5, with TRBD2 matching over 11 bases. CDR1 is KGHSH, CDR2 LQKENI, per germline. V gave up 2 bases and J gave up 0 bases; unmatched junction bases: 11. CDR3 length equals 19 residues. The CDR3 nucleotides are TGTGCCAGCTCACCAACACTAGCGGGGGCCCTAATTCACCAAGAGACCCAGTACTTC. It codes for CASSPTLAGALIHQETQYF.

The chain joins TRBV6-5 to TRBJ2-5, with 7 bases matching TRBD2. There are 13 residues in the CDR3. V was pared by 4 bases and J by 4 bases, with 3 bases of the junction left unmatched. Germline CDR1 is MNHEY and CDR2 is SVGAGI. Written as DNA, the CDR3 is TGTGCCAGCAGTTCCCCGGGGGGAGAGACCCAGTACTTC. It is translated as CASSSPGGETQYF.

CDR3 nucleotide sequence: TGTGCCAGCAGCCCTGCGGGCGGGGGGTCTTTAGATACGCAGTATTTT. This codes for CASSPAGGGSLDTQYF. The chain combines TRBV7-2 with TRBJ2-3; the match to TRBD2 covers 8 bases. Germline CDR1 and CDR2: SGHTA and FQGNSA. CDR3 length: 16 amino acids. Unmatched junction bases numbered 12, after V lost 5 bases and J lost 5 bases. Using reference TRBV7-2 and TRBJ2-3 for the parts outside the CDR3, the full variable domain is GAGVSQSPSNKVTEKGKDVELRCDPISGHTALYWYRQSLGQGLEFLIYFQGNSAPDKSGLPSDRFSAERTGGSVSTLTIQRTQQEDSAVYLCASSPAGGGSLDTQYFGPGTRLTVL.

The rearrangement joins TRBV7-9 to TRBJ2-7, with 11 positions matching TRBD2. V shed 5 bases, J shed 3 bases, and the junction held 15 bases outside the gene matches. Germline lookup yields CDR1 SEHNR and CDR2 FQNEAQ (reference sequence). The CDR3 covers 18 residues. CDR3 in amino acids: CASSPRLSGTSGRYEQYF. The CDR3 nucleotides read TGTGCCAGCAGCCCTCGGTTGTCCGGGACTAGCGGTCGCTACGAGCAGTACTTC.

This sequence joins TRBV4-3 and TRBJ2-1; the D gene is possibly TRBD2 (5 bases). This CDR3 is 15 amino acids long. From germline, CDR1 is LGHNA and CDR2 YSLEER. V was cut by 0 bases and J by 5 bases, with 11 bases left in between. In DNA form, the CDR3 reads TGCGCCAGCAGCCAAGACCTTACTAGAAACAATGAGCAGTTCTTC. This codes for CASSQDLTRNNEQFF.

The chain couples TRBV18 to TRBJ2-7, with D possibly TRBD1 on 5 matching bases. CDR1 and CDR2 from the germline V gene are KGHSH and LQKENI. The CDR3 has 16 residues. Trimming took off 5 bases at V and 2 bases at J, with 19 bases between the two ends. CDR3 DNA sequence: TGTGCCAGCTCATCAACCAAAGGACATATTGCCTACGAGCAGTACTTC. Amino acids: CASSSTKGHIAYEQYF.

The V and J genes are TRBV6-4 and TRBJ2-2; D perhaps matches TRBD1 (6 bases). Trimming left V 3 bases short and J 7 bases short, with 15 bases between. Germline CDR1 reads MRHNA; CDR2 reads SNTAGT. The CDR3 runs 15 residues. The CDR3 region is CASSESGVVGGELFF. DNA of the CDR3: TGTGCCAGCAGTGAGTCAGGGGTTGTCGGCGGGGAGCTGTTTTTT.

This chain connects TRBV5-6 to TRBJ1-5; 9 nucleotides match TRBD1. Germline CDR1 and CDR2: SGHDT and YYEEEE. The CDR3 spans 14 residues. Trimming took 5 bases from V and 5 from J; bases not matched to a gene: 5. For the CDR3, the DNA is TGTGCCAGCAGTTCACAGGGGGCTGATCAGCCCCAGCATTTT. This gives the protein CASSSQGADQPQHF.

The chain is built from TRBV15 and TRBJ1-1; a possible D gene is TRBD1 (6 bases). Deletions cut 5 bases from V and 0 bases from J, with 13 bases between. This CDR3 comprises 15 residues. The germline V gene encodes CDR1 LNHNV and CDR2 YYDKDF (reference sequence). The CDR3 loop is CATSPLDRLNTEAFF. The CDR3, as DNA: TGTGCCACCAGCCCCTTGGACAGATTGAACACTGAAGCTTTCTTT.

The V gene is TRBV18, the J gene TRBJ2-1; 8 nucleotides line up with TRBD1. Trimming took 4 bases from V and 7 from J; bases not matched to a gene: 12. This CDR3 region has 16 residues. Germline CDR1 reads KGHSH; CDR2 reads LQKENI. This CDR3 reads CASSRPSAGGGNEQFF. For the CDR3, the DNA is TGTGCCAGCTCACGCCCCAGTGCAGGGGGCGGGAATGAGCAGTTCTTC.

The chain is built from TRBV7-3 and TRBJ2-3, with 8 bases that match TRBD1. The J segment lost 0 bases and the V segment lost 5 bases, leaving 4 bases of the junction unmatched. Germline CDR1 and CDR2: SGHTA and FQGTGA. This CDR3 has 15 residues. CDR3: CASSTGQGSTDTQYF. For the CDR3, the DNA is TGTGCCAGCAGCACCGGACAGGGTAGCACAGATACGCAGTATTTT.

The chain uses TRBV5-1 and TRBJ1-3; D is perhaps TRBD1 (5 bases). Trimming removed 2 bases at V and 0 bases at J, with 9 bases between. CDR1 and CDR2 from the germline V gene are SGHRS and YFSETQ. This CDR3 is built from 15 residues. CDR3 sequence (DNA): TGCGCCAGCAGCTTAGGGGCCCTCTCTGGAAACACCATATATTTT. Translated: CASSLGALSGNTIYF.

The chain is built from TRBV6-1 and TRBJ1-2, with no clear D. The V gene's germline CDR1 is MNHNS and CDR2 SASEGT. CDR3 size: 15 residues. The germline V and J ends were trimmed by 10 bases and 6 bases, with 24 bases remaining between them. In nucleotides, the CDR3 is TGTGCCACCATTCTTAACCCGACGGGAAGCGATGGCTACACCTTC. Protein sequence: CATILNPTGSDGYTF.

The V and J genes are TRBV5-1 and TRBJ1-4; TRBD1 aligns across 11 bases. Per germline, CDR1 SGHRS and CDR2 YFSETQ. V was clipped by 1 base and J by 3 bases; unmatched bases: 2. The length of the CDR3 is 16 residues. CDR3 in amino acids: CASSLWDRGANEKLFF. The DNA of the CDR3 is TGCGCCAGCAGCTTGTGGGACAGGGGGGCTAATGAAAAACTGTTTTTT.

The genes are TRBV5-1 and TRBJ1-2; D uncertain. The CDR3 runs to 15 residues. V gave up 2 bases and J gave up 1 base, with 12 bases separating them. The V gene's germline CDR1 is SGHRS and CDR2 YFSETQ. The CDR3 reads CASSFLQSNNYGYTF. The CDR3 DNA is TGCGCCAGCAGCTTCTTACAGTCAAATAACTATGGCTACACCTTC.

This chain links TRBV23-1 with TRBJ1-5; tentative D call: TRBD1 (6 bases). TRBV23-1 is an open reading frame, and its role is uncertain. The CDR3 is 15 residues long. V lost 2 bases and J 5 bases, leaving 13 bases between the germline ends. The chain's CDR3 is CASSQIAQGDQPQHF. The CDR3 nucleotides read TGCGCCAGCAGTCAAATCGCACAGGGTGATCAGCCCCAGCATTTT.

The V call is TRBV30, the J call TRBJ2-1; TRBD2 might be the D (6 bases). CDR1 is GTSNPN, CDR2 SVGIG, per germline (reference sequence). Trimming took 1 base from V and 4 from J, leaving 8 bases between them. The CDR3 runs to 13 residues. CDR3 bases: TGTGCCTGGAGTGGGGACTCTTACAATGAGCAGTTCTTC. Translating it yields CAWSGDSYNEQFF.

The gene calls are TRBV30 and TRBJ1-6, with no clear D. The CDR3 runs 14 residues. Germline V gene lookup returns CDR1 GTSNPN and CDR2 SVGIG (reference sequence). The ends were cut back, 0 bases at V and 10 bases at J, with 13 bases in the middle. The CDR3 loop reads CAWSVRQRGSPLHF. CDR3 DNA sequence: TGTGCCTGGAGTGTCCGGCAGAGAGGATCACCCCTCCACTTT. Variable domain in full (rest from reference TRBV30 and TRBJ1-6): SQTIHQWPATLVQPVGSPLSLECTVEGTSNPNLYWYRQAAGRGLQLLFYSVGIGQISSEVPQNLSASRPQDRQFILSSKKLLLSDSGFYLCAWSVRQRGSPLHFGNGTRLTVT.

DNA of the CDR3: TGTGCCAGCAGCTTAACGGCAGTCACTGAAGCTTTCTTT. Protein sequence: CASSLTAVTEAFF. The chain uses TRBV7-3 and TRBJ1-1; the D is unclear. Trimming removed 0 bases from V and 4 bases from J, with 6 bases in between. Germline V gene sequence: CDR1 SGHTA, CDR2 FQGTGA. This CDR3 contains 13 residues.

The chain has TRBV4-2 and TRBJ1-5; possible D gene TRBD1, 5 bases. V lost 1 base and J lost 3, with 13 bases in between. There are 16 residues in the CDR3. Germline assignment: CDR1 LGHNA and CDR2 YNFKEQ. CDR3: CASSQGSGGVNQPQHF. The CDR3 DNA follows: TGTGCCAGCAGCCAAGGGTCCGGGGGTGTCAATCAGCCCCAGCATTTT.